This is a list of T cell receptor beta chains from one sample in a study of cytomegalovirus exposure and HLA in healthy donors. Libraries were prepared by immunoSEQ multiplex PCR; TCRdb keeps only in-frame clonotypes and omits some of them. The data contain about 140,000 clones, around 82% of them singletons. The sequencing sample was made of PBMCs. Receptors were obtained from a man aged 45-60 years in good health and CMV-seronegative. CDR3s include the opening cysteine and the closing phenylalanine or tryptophan. The order of the fields is clone size, D gene, V gene, J gene, CDR3 DNA, CDR3 protein. A D gene is named only where the DNA matches it firmly. The size field is filled for only some rows; it gives once, few, many or a size class.

clone size: .
D gene: .
V gene: TRBV2
J gene: TRBJ1-5
CDR3 DNA: TGTGCCAGCAGAACGGGGGAACCCAATCAGCCCCAGCATTTT
CDR3 protein: CASRTGEPNQPQHF

clone size: .
D gene: .
V gene: TRBV7-8
J gene: TRBJ1-1
CDR3 DNA: TGTGCCAGCAGTCGAGACAGGAGAAAAATGAACACTGAAGCTTTCTTT
CDR3 protein: CASSRDRRKMNTEAFF

clone size: .
D gene: .
V gene: TRBV6-5
J gene: TRBJ1-2
CDR3 DNA: TGTGCCAGCAGTTACTCAGGTCAGGGCTATGGCTACACCTTC
CDR3 protein: CASSYSGQGYGYTF

clone size: few
D gene: .
V gene: TRBV11-3
J gene: TRBJ2-2
CDR3 DNA: TGTGCCAGCAGCTTAGCGACCGGGGAGCTGTTTTTT
CDR3 protein: CASSLATGELFF

clone size: few
D gene: .
V gene: TRBV7-9
J gene: TRBJ2-5
CDR3 DNA: TGTGCCAGCAGCTTAGCGCAGGGCCAAGAGACCCAGTACTTC
CDR3 protein: CASSLAQGQETQYF

clone size: .
D gene: TRBD1
V gene: TRBV19
J gene: TRBJ2-7
CDR3 DNA: TGTGCCAGTAGTGAGGGGGCCACCTACGAGCAGTACTTC
CDR3 protein: CASSEGATYEQYF

clone size: .
D gene: .
V gene: TRBV4-1
J gene: TRBJ1-2
CDR3 DNA: TGCGCCAGCAGCCACGGGAATTATGGCTACACCTTC
CDR3 protein: CASSHGNYGYTF

clone size: .
D gene: TRBD2
V gene: TRBV5-1
J gene: TRBJ2-1
CDR3 DNA: TGCGCCAGCAGCTTGGAGGCCGGGAGGATCAATGAGCAGTTCTTC
CDR3 protein: CASSLEAGRINEQFF

clone size: .
D gene: .
V gene: TRBV28
J gene: TRBJ2-2
CDR3 DNA: TGTGCCAGCAGTAAGGACAGAGAGGACACCGGGGAGCTGTTTTTT
CDR3 protein: CASSKDREDTGELFF

clone size: .
D gene: TRBD2
V gene: TRBV9
J gene: TRBJ2-5
CDR3 DNA: TGTGCCAGCAGCGTAGAAGACTCCGGGGGGGCCCAGTACTTC
CDR3 protein: CASSVEDSGGAQYF

clone size: .
D gene: .
V gene: TRBV7-2
J gene: TRBJ1-6
CDR3 DNA: TGTGCCAGCAGCCAGGAGGGGCCCCTCCACTTT
CDR3 protein: CASSQEGPLHF

clone size: .
D gene: TRBD2
V gene: TRBV30
J gene: TRBJ2-1
CDR3 DNA: TGTGCCTGGAGGACTAGCGGGGGAAATGAGCAGTTCTTC
CDR3 protein: CAWRTSGGNEQFF

clone size: .
D gene: .
V gene: TRBV5-1
J gene: TRBJ2-2
CDR3 DNA: TGCGCCAGCAGCTCCGACACGAACACCGGGGAGCTGTTTTTT
CDR3 protein: CASSSDTNTGELFF

clone size: .
D gene: TRBD2
V gene: TRBV6-5
J gene: TRBJ2-3
CDR3 DNA: TGTGCCACCATGGGGGGGAACACAGATACGCAGTATTTT
CDR3 protein: CATMGGNTDTQYF

clone size: .
D gene: .
V gene: TRBV18
J gene: TRBJ2-5
CDR3 DNA: TGTGCCAGCTCAACTGGACAGCTTACTCAAGAGACCCAGTACTTC
CDR3 protein: CASSTGQLTQETQYF

clone size: .
D gene: TRBD1
V gene: TRBV5-1
J gene: TRBJ1-1
CDR3 DNA: TGCGCCAGCAGCTTACAGGGGGATACTGAAGCTTTCTTT
CDR3 protein: CASSLQGDTEAFF

clone size: few
D gene: TRBD1
V gene: TRBV11-3
J gene: TRBJ2-3
CDR3 DNA: TGTGCCAGCAGCTTAGACACTACAGGGGCAGGGGTTGCAGATACGCAGTATTTT
CDR3 protein: CASSLDTTGAGVADTQYF

clone size: once
D gene: .
V gene: TRBV30
J gene: TRBJ2-5
CDR3 DNA: TGTGCCTGGAGTGTTGAGGGGGGGTTCCTGGAGACCCAGTACTTC
CDR3 protein: CAWSVEGGFLETQYF

clone size: .
D gene: TRBD2
V gene: TRBV2
J gene: TRBJ2-7
CDR3 DNA: TGTGCCAGCAGTTACCTAGCGGGACCCTACGAGCAGTACTTC
CDR3 protein: CASSYLAGPYEQYF

clone size: .
D gene: .
V gene: TRBV2
J gene: TRBJ2-5
CDR3 DNA: TGTGCCAGCTCACTTAAAGAGACCCAGTACTTC
CDR3 protein: CASSLKETQYF